This T cell receptor (beta chain) was found in a study of immune evolution from preneoplasia to lung adenocarcinoma. Study observations and caveats: Top clone frequencies peaked in normal lung, apparently declining through invasive adenocarcinoma.

Between the trimmed V and J ends, which lost 0 bases and 0 bases, there was a span of 7 bases. CDR3 length: 14 amino acids. The germline V gene encodes CDR1 SGDLS and CDR2 YYNGEE. Libraries were prepared by immunoSEQ multiplex PCR; TCRdb keeps only in-frame clonotypes and omits some of them. This sample has 4,000 to 6,000 clones, with around 77% found just once. A word on this clone: Its antigen is not identified.

This chain uses TRBV9 with TRBJ2-7; TRBD1 or TRBD2 may be the D gene (6 bases each). The sequenced material came from FFPE normal lung tissue adjacent to the tumor. This receptor was taken from a person aged 50-75 years with lung adenocarcinoma. The CDR3 reads CASSVAGASYEQYF. The CDR3 DNA reads TGTGCCAGCAGCGTAGCGGGGGCCTCCTACGAGCAGTACTTC.